Shown below are 7 T cell receptor beta chains from a single sample sequenced in a study of shared clonotypes between healthy human individuals. The data were produced by immunoSEQ multiplex PCR, yet TCRdb's version contains in-frame clones alone and is incomplete. This table has approximately 530,000 clones, 90% to 96% appearing once. Material for sequencing was naive CD4+ T cells sorted from blood. Stated subset: CD45RA+ positively selected. The receptors stem from a woman aged 25 to 45 in good health.

The chain is built from TRBV5-5 and TRBJ1-5; D perhaps matches TRBD1 (5 bases). CDR3 length: 12 residues. V was trimmed by 4 bases and J by 5 bases, leaving 7 bases between them. Germline CDR1 is SGHKS and CDR2 is YYEKEE (reference sequence). CDR3 protein: CASSGTDQPQHF. In DNA, the CDR3 is TGTGCCAGCAGCGGGACCGATCAGCCCCAGCATTTT.

On this clone itself: This same CDR3 is encoded by further DNA sequences in the sample. The rearrangement uses TRBV5-1 and TRBJ2-1; TRBD2 agrees at 7 bases. Germline assignment: CDR1 SGHRS and CDR2 YFSETQ. The CDR3 loop spans 14 amino acids. With 2 bases clipped from V and 3 bases from J, the junction kept 2 bases outside the gene matches. The CDR3 DNA reads TGCGCCAGCAGCTTAGCTAGCGGCTACAATGAGCAGTTCTTC. Its protein is CASSLASGYNEQFF.

This clone was counted a single time. The gene calls are TRBV9 and TRBJ1-1; TRBD1 might be the D (6 bases). V was clipped by 4 bases and J by 1 base, with 11 bases between them. Germline values: CDR1 SGDLS, CDR2 YYNGEE. This CDR3 has 14 amino acids. The CDR3 DNA follows: TGTGCCAGCAGCCCCCAGACAGGGAACACTGAAGCTTTCTTT. It encodes CASSPQTGNTEAFF.

The chain has TRBV6-5 and TRBJ1-2, with no clear D. CDR1 is MNHEY and CDR2 is SVGAGI in the germline V gene. The CDR3 spans 15 residues. V lost 5 bases, J lost 3 bases, and 16 bases lay in between. The CDR3 region is CASSRGSWMDYGYTF. CDR3 sequence (DNA): TGTGCCAGCAGTCGGGGTTCCTGGATGGACTATGGCTACACCTTC.

The chain couples TRBV18 to TRBJ1-4; 9 positions match TRBD1. V lost 4 bases, J lost 2 bases, and 5 bases stayed unmatched. CDR1 and CDR2 (germline): KGHSH, LQKENI. The CDR3 is made up of 16 amino acids. This CDR3 is CASSRQGQGTNEKLFF. Here the CDR3 DNA reads TGTGCCAGCTCACGACAAGGACAGGGGACTAATGAAAAACTGTTTTTT. Full variable domain (remainder filled in from reference TRBV18 and TRBJ1-4): NAGVMQNPRHLVRRRGQEARLRCSPMKGHSHVYWYRQLPEEGLKFMVYLQKENIIDESGMPKERFSAEFPKEGPSILRIQQVVRGDSAAYFCASSRQGQGTNEKLFFGSGTQLSVL.

This chain links TRBV19 with TRBJ1-4, with 8 bases fitting TRBD1. Germline trimming cut 8 bases from V and 0 bases from J; bases unmatched to any gene: 5. The CDR3 loop spans 15 amino acids. CDR1 and CDR2 from the germline V gene are LNHDA and SQIVND (reference sequence). The CDR3 DNA reads TGTGCCAGTCGGACAGGGCTGGCAACTAATGAAAAACTGTTTTTT. It is translated as CASRTGLATNEKLFF.

The rearrangement links TRBV5-3 to TRBJ1-3; no clear D gene. TRBV5-3 is flagged as an ORF with uncertain function. The CDR3 is 17 residues long. Trimming shortened V by 2 bases and J by 4 bases, and 19 bases separated the two germline ends. The CDR3: CARSFCITGLEGNTIYF. CDR3 bases: TGTGCCAGAAGCTTCTGCATCACTGGCTTGGAAGGAAACACCATATATTTT.